The 21 T cell receptor beta chains below come from one sample, sequenced in a study of early T cells in non-severe SARS-CoV-2 infection (dated by TCRdb to 2020 to 2022). The library was generated by 5' RACE. Sequencing was performed on a NextSeq 500. Starting from the raw public reads, TCRdb applied fastp trimming at Q25, assembled clones with MiXCR and retained in-frame beta chains. Rows with one shared CDR3 protein collapse into an entry with the most common genes and DNA. The sample yields about 58,000 distinct CDR3 sequences; more than 7% were counted once. Roughly 3.5% of the sample belongs to the ten largest clones. Sequenced input: whole blood. These receptors all come from an adult who was a healthcare worker with PCR-confirmed SARS-CoV-2 infection or an uninfected control (not recorded which).

The chain joins TRBV27 to TRBJ2-7, with TRBD2 matching 7 bases. This CDR3 is 15 amino acids long. Germline V gives CDR1 MNHEY, CDR2 SMNVEV (reference sequence). V shed 3 bases, J shed 0 bases, and the junction held 5 bases outside the gene matches. The CDR3, as DNA: TGTGCCAGCAGTTTCGGAGCGGGGCCCTCCTACGAGCAGTACTTC. It codes for CASSFGAGPSYEQYF.

This clonotype was detected many times. The CDR3 reads CASSQEVPLINEAFF. The DNA of the CDR3 is TGCGCCAGCAGCCAAGAAGTTCCCCTAATTAATGAAGCTTTCTTT. The chain employs TRBV4-1 and TRBJ1-1; D unresolved. Trimming pared 0 bases from V and 7 bases from J, leaving 15 bases between. Germline CDR1 reads MGHRA; CDR2 reads YSYEKL. The CDR3 is 15 amino acids.

This clonotype occurred a few times. This chain links TRBV27 with TRBJ2-7; a possible D gene is TRBD2 (7 bases). V lost 4 bases and J lost 4, with 20 bases in between. Germline V gene lookup returns CDR1 MNHEY and CDR2 SMNVEV (reference sequence). The CDR3 is 16 amino acids. The CDR3 DNA reads as TGTGCCAGCAGTTCCTTGGGGGCGGGAGATAGGTACGAGCAGTACTTC. This gives the protein CASSSLGAGDRYEQYF.

This clonotype was observed at least ten times. The chain joins TRBV11-2 to TRBJ2-1; D remains unclear. The V and J ends lost 3 bases and 9 bases respectively, with 9 bases between them. The length of the CDR3 is 12 residues. The germline CDR1 and CDR2 sequences are SGHAT and FQNNGV. The CDR3 loop reads CASSFGIGEQFF. In nucleotides, the CDR3 is TGTGCCAGCAGCTTCGGAATCGGTGAGCAGTTCTTC. The complete variable domain, with remaining parts taken from reference TRBV11-2 and TRBJ2-1, reads EAGVAQSPRYKIIEKRQSVAFWCNPISGHATLYWYQQILGQGPKLLIQFQNNGVVDDSQLPKDRFSAERLKGVDSTLKIQPAKLEDSAVYLCASSFGIGEQFFGPGTRLTVL.

This clonotype was detected many times. CDR3 residues: CASSLALPTSGRNEQFF. CDR3 DNA sequence: TGTGCCAGCAGCTTAGCGCTCCCGACTAGCGGGAGGAATGAGCAGTTCTTC. The gene calls are TRBV7-9 and TRBJ2-1; 13 positions match TRBD2. Germline CDR1 SEHNR, CDR2 FQNEAQ (reference sequence). There are 17 residues in the CDR3. J gave up 7 bases and V 0 bases, and 6 bases lay outside the gene matches. Together with reference TRBV7-9 and TRBJ2-1, the CDR3 gives the full variable domain: DTGVSQNPRHKITKRGQNVTFRCDPISEHNRLYWYRQTLGQGPEFLTYFQNEAQLEKSRLLSDRFSAERPKGSFSTLEIQRTEQGDSAMYLCASSLALPTSGRNEQFFGPGTRLTVL.

This clonotype has a count of ten or more. The chain carries TRBV12-5 and TRBJ2-3; D not certain. Trimming removed 1 base at V and 4 bases at J, with 3 bases between. The CDR3 contains 12 residues. The germline CDR1 and CDR2 sequences are LGHNT and FRNRAP. The CDR3 bases are TGTGCTAGTGGTTTGGCGGCAGATACGCAGTATTTT. Protein product: CASGLAADTQYF.

The chain recombines TRBV10-3 with TRBJ1-2; the D is unclear. In germline, CDR1 is ENHRY, CDR2 SYGVKD. Trimming stripped 4 bases from V and 1 base from J, with 10 bases between. CDR3 length equals 14 residues. Written as DNA, the CDR3 is TGTGCCATCAGTGGGCCCCCGTATAACTATGGCTACACCTTC. Translating gives CAISGPPYNYGYTF.

The table lists this clonotype with many counts. The chain recombines TRBV29-1 with TRBJ1-2, with 9 bases fitting TRBD1. The CDR3 sequence is 15 residues long. Germline V gene sequence: CDR1 SQVTM, CDR2 ANQGSEA. Trimming removed 7 bases from V and 2 bases from J; junction bases left unmatched: 11. The CDR3 is CSALSGTGWNYGYTF. DNA of the CDR3: TGCAGCGCATTATCCGGGACAGGGTGGAACTATGGCTACACCTTC.

CDR3 loop: CATGKGGAAYEQYF. The CDR3 bases are TGTGCCACCGGTAAAGGGGGCGCAGCCTACGAGCAGTACTTC. This sequence joins TRBV10-3 and TRBJ2-7; TRBD1 matches at 7 bases. The CDR3 totals 14 residues. Germline assignment: CDR1 ENHRY and CDR2 SYGVKD. With V trimmed by 10 bases and J by 2 bases, 11 bases remained unmatched.

This clonotype was observed a few times. V gene TRBV20-1 combines with J gene TRBJ2-7; perhaps TRBD2 as D (5 bases). CDR1 and CDR2 (germline): DFQATT, SNEGSKA (reference sequence). The ends were cut back, 4 bases at V and 3 bases at J, with 19 bases in the middle. This CDR3 is 15 amino acids long. In DNA form, the CDR3 reads TGCAGTGCTATGAACACGGGATCTCTTATCTACGAGCAGTACTTC. Amino acids: CSAMNTGSLIYEQYF.

The chain has TRBV4-2 and TRBJ1-5, with D unclear. The length of the CDR3 is 14 residues. Trimming cost V 1 base and J 7 bases, with 11 bases left between them. Germline CDR1 and CDR2: LGHNA and YNFKEQ. Here the CDR3 reads CASSQGGVRQPQHF. The CDR3 region has the DNA TGTGCCAGCAGCCAAGGAGGTGTTCGGCAGCCCCAGCATTTT.

This clonotype has only a few counts. CDR3 sequence: CASSYRGADTQYF. DNA for the CDR3: TGTGCCAGCAGTTACAGGGGGGCAGATACGCAGTATTTT. The rearrangement joins TRBV6-5 to TRBJ2-3; D is perhaps TRBD1 or TRBD2 (6 bases each). Germline V gene sequence: CDR1 MNHEY, CDR2 SVGAGI. V lost 2 bases and J lost 4, with 7 bases in between. This CDR3 spans 13 amino acids.

This clonotype showed up many times. This chain links TRBV29-1 with TRBJ2-4, with TRBD2 matching over 9 bases. Germline assignment: CDR1 SQVTM and CDR2 ANQGSEA. The trim removed 3 bases at V and 6 bases at J, leaving 6 bases unmatched. The CDR3 spans 14 residues. CDR3 coding DNA: TGCAGCGTTGATGCGGGAGGGGGGAGAAACATTCAGTACTTC. As protein: CSVDAGGGRNIQYF.

This clonotype was seen a few times. The chain recombines TRBV6-2 or TRBV6-3 with TRBJ1-2; weak D call: TRBD1 (6 bases). Trimming shortened V by 10 bases and J by 2 bases, and 14 bases separated the two germline ends. The CDR3 has 13 residues. Looked up from germline, CDR1 is MNHEY and CDR2 is SVGEGT. The CDR3 sequence is CATATGLNYGYTF. The DNA for the CDR3 is TGTGCCACCGCGACAGGCCTGAACTATGGCTACACCTTC.

By its share, this clonotype is medium-sized. The V gene is TRBV12-3 or TRBV12-4, the J gene TRBJ2-3, with D possibly matching TRBD2 (6 bases). The CDR3 has 15 residues. Trimming pared 3 bases from V and 5 bases from J, leaving 15 bases between. CDR3 loop: CASSFVGGHLDTQYF. The CDR3 bases are TGTGCCAGCAGTTTCGTGGGAGGACATTTAGATACGCAGTATTTT.

Only a few counts were recorded for this clonotype. The chain recombines TRBV9 with TRBJ2-2; D is undetermined. CDR1 is SGDLS and CDR2 is YYNGEE in the germline V gene. CDR3 length: 16 residues. Trimming left V 0 bases short and J 2 bases short, with 11 bases between. CDR3 DNA: TGTGCCAGCAGCGTAGAAGTTAGTCGAAACACCGGGGAGCTGTTTTTT. This codes for CASSVEVSRNTGELFF.

This clonotype occurred many times. V and J are TRBV24-1 and TRBJ2-3, with 12 bases identical to TRBD2. Trimming removed 3 bases from V and 8 bases from J; junction bases left unmatched: 5. The germline CDR1 and CDR2 sequences are KGHDR and SFDVKD. The CDR3 is made up of 15 amino acids. CDR3 in amino acids: CATSDPGLAGGTQYF. As DNA, the CDR3 is TGTGCCACCAGTGATCCGGGACTAGCGGGCGGTACGCAGTATTTT.

In its sample, this clonotype was seen many times. The chain combines TRBV20-1 with TRBJ2-7; 14 bases map to TRBD2. This CDR3 is 18 amino acids long. With V trimmed by 6 bases and J by 3 bases, 16 bases remained unmatched. CDR1 is DFQATT, CDR2 SNEGSKA, per germline (reference sequence). The CDR3: CSATSRGTSGSYFYEQYF. The DNA for the CDR3 is TGCAGTGCGACCTCTAGGGGGACTAGCGGGAGTTACTTCTACGAGCAGTACTTC.

This clonotype has just a few counts. The chain links TRBV5-1 to TRBJ2-5; TRBD2 is a possible D gene (6 bases). The CDR3 length is 15 residues. CDR1 is SGHRS, CDR2 YFSETQ, per germline. The V gene lost 4 bases and the J gene lost 3 bases, with 16 bases spanning the gap. The CDR3 loop is CASSVEPGLEETQYF. DNA for the CDR3: TGCGCCAGCAGCGTCGAGCCGGGACTCGAAGAGACCCAGTACTTC.

The rearrangement uses TRBV20-1 and TRBJ2-3; perhaps TRBD1 as D (6 bases). The germline CDR1 and CDR2 sequences are DFQATT and SNEGSKA (reference sequence). This CDR3 spans 17 amino acids. The V end lost 0 bases, the J end lost 2 bases, and 18 bases lay between the germline ends. In nucleotides, the CDR3 is TGCAGTGCTAGAGATTGGGCGACACAGGGCTCCACAGATACGCAGTATTTT. Translation: CSARDWATQGSTDTQYF.

The V call is TRBV20-1, the J call TRBJ1-2; D possibly corresponds to TRBD1 (6 bases). The CDR3 spans 12 residues. CDR1 is DFQATT, CDR2 SNEGSKA, per germline (reference sequence). The V gene lost 5 bases and the J gene lost 9 bases, with 16 bases spanning the gap. The chain's CDR3 is CSAHREQGSYTF. DNA of the CDR3: TGCAGTGCTCACAGGGAACAGGGCAGCTACACCTTC.